This T cell receptor (beta chain) was observed in a study of cytomegalovirus exposure and HLA in healthy donors. As concerns this clone: Its specificity is unknown.

TCRdb's table, derived via immunoSEQ multiplex PCR, lists solely in-frame clones and lacks some. The sample yields approximately 200,000 clones, 84% seen once. Findings and limits, study-wide: The study designated 150 or so TCR beta chains cytomegalovirus-associated.

This sequence originates from a man aged 18 to 35 in good health and CMV-seropositive. The material sequenced was PBMCs.

CDR3 sequence: CASSVGGTGSSNEQFF. The CDR3 DNA reads as TGTGCCAGCAGCGTAGGAGGGACAGGGTCCTCCAACGAGCAGTTCTTC. V and J are TRBV9 and TRBJ2-1; 9 nucleotides align to TRBD1. Per the germline V gene, CDR1 is SGDLS and CDR2 is YYNGEE. The CDR3 covers 16 residues. The trim removed 0 bases at V and 10 bases at J, leaving 11 bases unmatched. Looking up the rest from reference TRBV9 and TRBJ2-1 gives the full variable domain: DSGVTQTPKHLITATGQRVTLRCSPRSGDLSVYWYQQSLDQGLQFLIQYYNGEERAKGNILERFSAQQFPDLHSELNLSSLELGDSALYFCASSVGGTGSSNEQFFGPGTRLTVL.